The 25 T cell receptor beta chains listed next were all sequenced from one sample in a study of blood T cell repertoires in COVID-19. Clones were read by immunoSEQ multiplex PCR, and TCRdb kept only the in-frame ones, dropping some. The sample shows some 170,000 clones, 70% to 90% of them seen only once. The sample consisted of PBMCs or T cells enriched from blood (not recorded which). The source of these receptors is a man between 35 and 55 years old who had recovered from COVID-19.

The chain joins TRBV19 to TRBJ1-5, with a possible D match to TRBD1 (5 bases). V was cut by 6 bases and J by 2 bases, with 14 bases left in between. CDR1 is LNHDA, CDR2 SQIVND, per germline (reference sequence). CDR3 length: 15 residues. CDR3 in DNA: TGTGCCAGTAGGCCCCCATGGGGGGGCAATCAGCCCCAGCATTTT. Its protein is CASRPPWGGNQPQHF. The full variable domain, with the rest looked up from reference TRBV19 and TRBJ1-5, is DGGITQSPKYLFRKEGQNVTLSCEQNLNHDAMYWYRQDPGQGLRLIYYSQIVNDFQKGDIAEGYSVSREKKESFPLTVTSAQKNPTAFYLCASRPPWGGNQPQHFGDGTRLSIL.

V usage is TRBV19 and J usage is TRBJ1-2; 9 positions match TRBD1. V lost 7 bases and J lost 7; bases outside the gene matches: 13. Germline V gene data show CDR1 as LNHDA and CDR2 as SQIVND (reference sequence). This CDR3 has 15 amino acids. The CDR3 coding sequence is TGTGCCAGTAACCCTATGACAGGGGGTTCTTTTGGCTACACCTTC. Residues: CASNPMTGGSFGYTF.

J is TRBJ2-1 and V is TRBV5-1; weak D call: TRBD2 (5 bases). Germline V gene lookup returns CDR1 SGHRS and CDR2 YFSETQ. The CDR3 totals 14 residues. Between the trimmed V and J ends, which lost 2 bases and 0 bases, there was a span of 6 bases. Here the CDR3 reads CASSFGSSYNEQFF. The CDR3 region has the DNA TGCGCCAGCAGCTTTGGGAGCTCCTACAATGAGCAGTTCTTC.

For the CDR3, the DNA is TGTGCCAGCAGTTACCCGTCGGAGAGTAATCAGCCCCAGCATTTT. Translating it yields CASSYPSESNQPQHF. The chain couples TRBV6-5 to TRBJ1-5; D remains ambiguous. This CDR3 region has 15 residues. Germline loops: CDR1 MNHEY, CDR2 SVGAGI. The V and J ends lost 2 bases and 4 bases respectively, with 12 bases between them.

V and J are TRBV9 and TRBJ2-1; the match to TRBD2 covers 8 bases. The CDR3 length is 13 residues. The germline V gene has CDR1 SGDLS and CDR2 YYNGEE. The ends lost 0 bases at V and 16 bases at J; junction bases unmatched: 9. CDR3 sequence: CASSVVSGGHPFF. The DNA of the CDR3 is TGTGCCAGCAGCGTAGTCAGCGGGGGCCATCCCTTCTTC. Full variable domain (missing parts from reference TRBV9 and TRBJ2-1): DSGVTQTPKHLITATGQRVTLRCSPRSGDLSVYWYQQSLDQGLQFLIQYYNGEERAKGNILERFSAQQFPDLHSELNLSSLELGDSALYFCASSVVSGGHPFFGPGTRLTVL.

The chain employs TRBV30 and TRBJ1-1; D is perhaps TRBD1 (6 bases). Trimming removed 5 bases from V and 1 base from J, with 20 bases in between. CDR1 is GTSNPN, CDR2 SVGIG, per germline (reference sequence). This CDR3 region has 16 residues. CDR3 sequence: CAWGAVAGAPNTEAFF. CDR3 DNA sequence: TGTGCCTGGGGGGCAGTGGCAGGGGCCCCGAACACTGAAGCTTTCTTT.

The V gene is TRBV21-1, the J gene TRBJ2-5; the table assigns TRBD2, which was not confirmed against the DNA. TRBV21-1 is given as a pseudogene. The CDR3 length is 14 residues. DNA of the CDR3: TGTGCCAGCAGCAATTCCGGGACTAGAGAGACCCAGTACTTC. Translated: CASSNSGTRETQYF.

The chain joins TRBV7-8 to TRBJ2-3; 8 bases align to TRBD2. CDR1 and CDR2 (germline): SGHVS, FQNEAQ. V lost 5 bases, J lost 2 bases, and 15 bases stayed unmatched. The CDR3 has 18 amino acids. CDR3: CASSPRTGRGGSTDTQYF. The CDR3 DNA reads TGTGCCAGCAGCCCGCGCACGGGGCGCGGGGGGTCCACAGATACGCAGTATTTT.

The chain combines TRBV15 with TRBJ2-7; 7 bases are shared with TRBD1. V was pared by 1 base and J by 0 bases, with 3 bases of the junction left unmatched. CDR1 is LNHNV, CDR2 YYDKDF, per germline (reference sequence). This CDR3 is 15 amino acids long. CDR3 coding DNA: TGTGCCACCAGCAGAGGAGGGGGCGCCTCCTACGAGCAGTACGTC. This encodes CATSRGGGASYEQYV.

This chain connects TRBV4-1 to TRBJ2-1; the D gene is possibly TRBD1 (6 bases). The CDR3 has 15 amino acids. Germline V lookup: CDR1 MGHRA, CDR2 YSYEKL. V was pared by 4 bases and J by 5 bases, with 15 bases between. The CDR3 loop reads CASSRGQTRDNEQFF. DNA of the CDR3: TGCGCCAGCAGCCGTGGACAGACCCGCGACAATGAGCAGTTCTTC.

The chain uses TRBV11-1 and TRBJ1-1; D might be TRBD1 (5 bases). The CDR3 has 13 residues. Trimming took 7 bases from V and 3 from J, leaving 12 bases between them. CDR1 is SGHAT, CDR2 FQDESV, per germline (reference sequence). The chain's CDR3 is CASNRLGDTEAFF. CDR3 sequence (DNA): TGTGCCAGCAACAGGCTAGGGGACACTGAAGCTTTCTTT.

The V and J genes are TRBV1 and TRBJ1-5. TRBV1 is classified as a pseudogene. This CDR3 comprises 22 residues. The CDR3 here is CTSSQDTYRAKTVLRYNQPQHF. CDR3 nucleotides: TGCACCAGCAGCCAAGATACGTACCGCGCAAAAACGGTACTGAGATACAATCAGCCCCAGCATTTT.

This clone was detected only a few times. The V gene is TRBV5-6, the J gene TRBJ1-1; D possibly corresponds to TRBD1 (5 bases). Trimming left V 5 bases short and J 3 bases short, with 14 bases between. The CDR3 spans 14 residues. From germline, CDR1 is SGHDT and CDR2 YYEEEE. DNA of the CDR3: TGTGCCAGCAGTGCCCCAGCGGGGGACACTGAAGCTTTCTTT. Translation: CASSAPAGDTEAFF.

This chain uses TRBV2 with TRBJ1-5; 12 nucleotides agree with TRBD1. V trimming: 6 bases; J trimming: 4 bases; junction bases outside the gene matches: 13. The CDR3 sequence is 18 residues long. The germline V gene has CDR1 SNHLY and CDR2 FYNNEI. The CDR3 spells CASRDGTGGPVGNQPQHF. The CDR3, as DNA: TGTGCCAGCAGGGACGGGACAGGGGGCCCTGTGGGGAATCAGCCCCAGCATTTT.

The genes are TRBV7-3 and TRBJ2-4, with 10 nucleotides matching TRBD1. Looked up from germline, CDR1 is SGHTA and CDR2 is FQGTGA. The CDR3 totals 14 residues. The J segment lost 4 bases and the V segment lost 6 bases, leaving 3 bases of the junction unmatched. CDR3 sequence reads: CASSAGQGKNIQYF. The CDR3 bases are TGTGCCAGCAGTGCGGGACAGGGGAAAAACATTCAGTACTTC.

J is TRBJ2-4 and V is TRBV2; TRBD1 might be the D (5 bases). From germline, CDR1 is SNHLY and CDR2 FYNNEI. V shed 4 bases and J shed 5 bases, with 12 bases lying between them. The CDR3 extends over 14 amino acids. CDR3 sequence (DNA): TGTGCCAGCAGTGTGGCGGCAGGGCAAAACATTCAGTACTTC. Its protein is CASSVAAGQNIQYF.

This chain connects TRBV18 to TRBJ2-7; D unresolved. Germline V gene sequence: CDR1 KGHSH, CDR2 LQKENI. The CDR3 is 11 residues long. This chain's CDR3 is CKLSQTYEQYF. CDR3 DNA: TGTAAACTCTCTCAAACCTACGAGCAGTACTTC. The full variable domain, with the rest looked up from reference TRBV18 and TRBJ2-7, is NAGVMQNPRHLVRRRGQEARLRCSPMKGHSHVYWYRQLPEEGLKFMVYLQKENIIDESGMPKERFSAEFPKEGPSILRIQQVVRGDSAAYFCKLSQTYEQYFGPGTRLTVT.

As concerns this clone: Relative to the germline gene, one junction end is altered; a read error may explain this. CDR3 residues: CASSPMRTVYDSPLHF. The CDR3 DNA sequence: TGTGCCAGCAGTCCGATGAGGACAGTCTATGATTCACCCCTCCACTTT. This chain links TRBV27 with TRBJ1-6; D may be TRBD1 (6 bases). This CDR3 comprises 16 residues. The germline gives CDR1 MNHEY, CDR2 SMNVEV (reference sequence).

The chain uses TRBV7-8 and TRBJ1-2, with 7 bases aligning to TRBD1. The ends lost 1 base at V and 3 bases at J; junction bases unmatched: 2. This CDR3 has 14 amino acids. CDR1 is SGHVS, CDR2 FQNEAQ, per germline. The chain's CDR3 is CASSLDGTDYGYTF. CDR3 nucleotides: TGTGCCAGCAGCTTAGATGGGACAGACTATGGCTACACCTTC.

This rearrangement joins TRBV9 to TRBJ1-1; 9 bases are a match to TRBD1. Germline V CDR1 and CDR2: SGDLS, YYNGEE. The CDR3 sequence is 11 residues long. V gave up 3 bases and J gave up 11 bases; unmatched junction bases: 2. CDR3 region: CASSGGQGAFF. The DNA of the CDR3 is TGTGCCAGCAGCGGTGGACAGGGGGCTTTCTTT.

This clone was picked up a small number of times. The rearrangement links TRBV11-2 to TRBJ2-2, with D perhaps matching TRBD2 (5 bases). Trimming took 6 bases from V and 2 from J, leaving 13 bases between them. CDR3 length equals 15 residues. Germline V CDR1 and CDR2: SGHAT, FQNNGV. CDR3 coding DNA: TGTGCCAGCAGAGTGGGGAGATCTAACACCGGGGAGCTGTTTTTT. This encodes CASRVGRSNTGELFF.

This sequence joins TRBV4-2 and TRBJ2-7; no clear D. Trimming removed 0 bases from V and 0 bases from J, with 9 bases in between. Germline CDR1 reads LGHNA; CDR2 reads YNFKEQ. The CDR3 contains 15 residues. The CDR3 bases are TGTGCCAGCAGCCAAGAACGTGGCAGCTCCTACGAGCAGTACTTC. It is translated as CASSQERGSSYEQYF.

The chain employs TRBV19 and TRBJ1-1; 9 bases are a match to TRBD1. Germline V lookup: CDR1 LNHDA, CDR2 SQIVND (reference sequence). There are 13 residues in the CDR3. After removal of 6 bases from V and 5 bases from J, the junction contained 4 bases not matched to a gene. CDR3 nucleotides: TGTGCCAGTAGCCTAGGGACAGGGACTGAAGCTTTCTTT. Its translation: CASSLGTGTEAFF.

This chain uses TRBV7-3 with TRBJ2-1, with a tentative D call TRBD1 (7 bases). Trimming took 4 bases from V and 7 from J, leaving 14 bases between them. CDR3 length: 14 amino acids. Germline V gene data show CDR1 as SGHTA and CDR2 as FQGTGA. CDR3 amino acids: CASSWTPGGNEQFF. CDR3 bases: TGTGCCAGCAGCTGGACCCCAGGGGGGAATGAGCAGTTCTTC.

V usage is TRBV5-4 and J usage is TRBJ2-6; 7 positions agree with TRBD2. V dropped 4 bases and J dropped 16; count of bases not matched to a gene: 8. The germline gives CDR1 SGHNT, CDR2 YYREEE (reference sequence). This CDR3 spans 12 amino acids. CDR3 region: CASSRKGEGLTF. For the CDR3, the DNA is TGTGCCAGCAGCCGCAAAGGGGAGGGTCTGACTTTC.